The 10 T cell receptor beta chains below come from one sample, sequenced in a study of blood T cell repertoires in COVID-19 (dated by TCRdb to 2018 to 2021). The method behind the library was the immunoSEQ multiplex PCR assay. The table was pulled from immuneACCESS by TCRdb, which kept in-frame rearrangements only. Such tables lose some clones; where checked, under half of the loss comes from unresolved V genes, and the rest has no known cause. The sample table holds 120,000 or so clones, of which about 83% were seen once. The top ten clones comprise roughly 5.5% of the sample. Specimen: peripheral blood. Receptors originate from a man older than 75 with active or convalescent COVID-19.

The chain couples TRBV7-3 to TRBJ2-7, with D possibly being TRBD1 (6 bases). The CDR3 has 13 amino acids. The germline gives CDR1 SGHTA, CDR2 FQGTGA. Trimming cost V 5 bases and J 6 bases, with 14 bases left between them. Written as DNA, the CDR3 is TGTGCCAGCAGCCCAAACAGGGACGGCGAGCAGTACTTC. Protein sequence: CASSPNRDGEQYF.

This chain connects TRBV10-3 to TRBJ2-3; D possibly corresponds to TRBD2 (7 bases). CDR1 and CDR2 (germline): ENHRY, SYGVKD. CDR3 length: 15 residues. The germline V and J ends were trimmed by 2 bases and 2 bases, with 11 bases remaining between them. DNA of the CDR3: TGTGCCATCAGTGAGAACGGGGGGCCCACAGATACGCAGTATTTT. Its protein product is CAISENGGPTDTQYF.

The rearrangement uses TRBV7-9 and TRBJ2-3; TRBD2 matches 11 bases. Germline V gene lookup returns CDR1 SEHNR and CDR2 FQNEAQ (reference sequence). The CDR3 has 16 residues. With 5 bases clipped from V and 1 base from J, the junction kept 5 bases outside the gene matches. The CDR3 DNA reads TGTGCCAGCAGCCAGGGACTAGCGGACCGCACAGATACGCAGTATTTT. Translating it yields CASSQGLADRTDTQYF.

The chain links TRBV6-5 to TRBJ1-2; D uncertain. Per the germline V gene, CDR1 is MNHEY and CDR2 is SVGAGI. V was trimmed by 6 bases and J by 8 bases, leaving 16 bases between them. CDR3 length equals 13 residues. This CDR3 reads CASSSGKKGGYTF. Here the CDR3 DNA reads TGTGCCAGCAGCTCGGGGAAAAAGGGCGGCTACACCTTC.

The rearrangement joins TRBV28 to TRBJ2-5; no reliable D call. The V end lost 4 bases, the J end lost 4 bases, and 7 bases lay between the germline ends. The CDR3 consists of 12 residues. Looked up from germline, CDR1 is MDHEN and CDR2 is SYDVKM. CDR3 residues: CASSSTLETQYF. The CDR3 region has the DNA TGTGCCAGCAGTTCGACACTAGAGACCCAGTACTTC.

This clone was counted a few times. The CDR3: CASSEQDYYEQYF. DNA of the CDR3: TGTGCCAGCAGTGAACAGGATTACTACGAGCAGTACTTC. The rearrangement links TRBV6-1 to TRBJ2-7; D not certain. V gave up 2 bases and J gave up 3 bases, with 8 bases separating them. The CDR3 consists of 13 residues. Per the germline V gene, CDR1 is MNHNS and CDR2 is SASEGT.

The chain uses TRBV6-5 and TRBJ2-7, with D possibly matching TRBD1 (5 bases). The CDR3 covers 13 residues. Germline assignment: CDR1 MNHEY and CDR2 SVGAGI. Between the trimmed V and J ends, which lost 2 bases and 1 base, there was a span of 6 bases. The CDR3 nucleotides are TGTGCCAGCAGTTACGACAGATCCTACGAGCAGTACTTC. It is translated as CASSYDRSYEQYF.

This chain connects TRBV19 to TRBJ2-7; D gene uncertain. The CDR3 runs to 14 residues. The V gene lost 1 base and the J gene lost 0 bases, with 7 bases spanning the gap. Germline V gives CDR1 LNHDA, CDR2 SQIVND (reference sequence). CDR3 in DNA: TGTGCCAGTAGTATAGCAGTTTCCTCCTACGAGCAGTACTTC. Its protein is CASSIAVSSYEQYF.

The chain combines TRBV10-3 with TRBJ2-5; 10 bases are shared with TRBD2. The germline gives CDR1 ENHRY, CDR2 SYGVKD. This CDR3 comprises 15 residues. V was pared by 3 bases and J by 7 bases, with 8 bases of the junction left unmatched. DNA of the CDR3: TGTGCCATCAGTGAACTAGCGGGGACCTCCGGGACCCAGTACTTC. This translates into CAISELAGTSGTQYF.

This chain connects TRBV18 to TRBJ2-5; D gene unclear. This CDR3 has 12 residues. Germline CDR1 KGHSH, CDR2 LQKENI. Trimming removed 2 bases from V and 3 bases from J, with 4 bases in between. The CDR3 sequence is CASSPGEETQYF. In DNA, the CDR3 is TGTGCCAGCTCACCAGGAGAAGAGACCCAGTACTTC.